This T cell receptor (beta chain) is drawn from a study of blood T cell repertoires in COVID-19. Study-wide background: Material from acute and convalescent COVID-19 was sourced from the United States, Italy and Spain.

The CDR3 runs to 15 residues. The V end lost 4 bases, the J end lost 6 bases, and 18 bases lay between the germline ends. Germline assignment: CDR1 SGHVS and CDR2 FQNEAQ. Authors' processing steps: Reference gene primers were amplified, and this amplification served to estimate nucleated cell counts. Assay: immunoSEQ multiplex PCR; the TCRdb copy retains only in-frame clones and omits some. V and J calls plus clone size are reproduced from that table; the DNA served to infer D and trimming. This repertoire shows about 210,000 clones, 65% to 90% found once; its top ten account for 2.4%. This clone was seen more than once but under ten times.

Sequences were obtained from peripheral blood. The sequence was obtained from a woman in her 70s with COVID-19, enrolled during active disease. The chain recombines TRBV7-8 with TRBJ1-2; D is uncertain. As DNA, the CDR3 is TGTGCCAGCAGCTCCATCTTTTCAGGCTCCGATGGCTACACCTTC. It codes for CASSSIFSGSDGYTF.